This T cell receptor beta chain was sequenced for a study of blood T cell repertoires in COVID-19. In germline, CDR1 is MNHEY, CDR2 SMNVEV (reference sequence). The CDR3 covers 14 residues. With 5 bases removed from V and 5 bases from J, the gap between germline ends came to 15 bases. Repertoires were generated with immunoSEQ multiplex PCR, while TCRdb's copy carries only in-frame clones and drops some. The table lists more than 200,000 clones, about 90% of them singletons. The material sequenced was PBMCs or T cells enriched from blood (not recorded which). The chain links TRBV27 to TRBJ1-2; D remains unclear. The receptor was isolated from a woman between 25 and 40 years old with acute COVID-19. The CDR3 is CASSPDGYSYGYTF. Here the CDR3 DNA reads TGTGCCAGCAGTCCCGACGGGTACTCTTATGGCTACACCTTC.